The 19 T cell receptor beta chains below were found in one sample sequenced in a study of glioma-infiltrating T cells. TCR alpha and beta CDR3 regions were amplified from RNA using iRepertoire nested multiplex PCR. One entry per CDR3 protein, called by TCRdb with MiXCR from the multiplex PCR reads. The sample has about 180,000 distinct CDR3 sequences; more than 35% are singletons. What was sequenced was glioma tissue, nonneoplastic brain tissue, or PBMCs (not recorded which). All receptors derive from a human donor with low-grade glioma or glioblastoma, undergoing nonglioma brain surgery, or in good health (not recorded which).

The chain couples TRBV3-1 to TRBJ1-1, with unresolved D. V shed 4 bases and J shed 3 bases, with 12 bases lying between them. Germline CDR1 reads LGHDT; CDR2 reads YNNKEL (reference sequence). The CDR3 runs 14 residues. This CDR3 reads CASSRLGMYTEAFF. Written as DNA, the CDR3 is TGTGCCAGCAGCCGGTTGGGTATGTACACTGAAGCTTTCTTT. The variable domain in full, completed from reference TRBV3-1 and TRBJ1-1, reads DTAVSQTPKYLVTQMGNDKSIKCEQNLGHDTMYWYKQDSKKFLKIMFSYNNKELIINETVPNRFSPKSPDKAHLNLHINSLELGDSAVYFCASSRLGMYTEAFFGQGTRLTVV.

This clonotype was seen many times. This rearrangement joins TRBV18 to TRBJ1-1; no clear D gene. This CDR3 is 15 amino acids long. Trimming left V 3 bases short and J 0 bases short, with 11 bases between. Germline V gene lookup returns CDR1 KGHSH and CDR2 LQKENI. As DNA, the CDR3 is TGTGCCAGCTCACCTTCTCAGGTGCTGAACACTGAAGCTTTCTTT. This encodes CASSPSQVLNTEAFF. Full variable domain (missing parts from reference TRBV18 and TRBJ1-1): NAGVMQNPRHLVRRRGQEARLRCSPMKGHSHVYWYRQLPEEGLKFMVYLQKENIIDESGMPKERFSAEFPKEGPSILRIQQVVRGDSAAYFCASSPSQVLNTEAFFGQGTRLTVV.

The genes are TRBV2 and TRBJ1-2, with TRBD1 identical over 8 bases. Per germline, CDR1 SNHLY and CDR2 FYNNEI. CDR3 length: 13 residues. V trimming: 6 bases; J trimming: 4 bases; junction bases outside the gene matches: 4. This chain's CDR3 is CASSETGVYGYTF. CDR3 bases: TGTGCCAGCAGCGAGACAGGGGTCTATGGCTACACCTTC.

This rearrangement joins TRBV7-9 to TRBJ1-4; weak D call: TRBD1 (6 bases). Deletions cut 8 bases from V and 0 bases from J, with 16 bases between. The CDR3 runs 16 residues. CDR1 and CDR2 from the germline V gene are SEHNR and FQNEAQ (reference sequence). The CDR3 protein is CASGQRSGATNEKLFF. For the CDR3, the DNA is TGTGCCAGCGGACAGCGCTCCGGGGCAACTAATGAAAAACTGTTTTTT.

Worth noting for this clonotype: It may be a read error: a sequence one base away is much more abundant. The chain couples TRBV20-1 to TRBJ2-7; 12 positions match TRBD2. Germline V gene sequence: CDR1 DFQATT, CDR2 SNEGSKA (reference sequence). CDR3 length: 15 residues. Trimming cost V 5 bases and J 3 bases; bases outside gene matches: 8. This chain's CDR3 is CSAEYLAGGLYEQYF. The CDR3 DNA reads as TGCAGTGCTGAGTACCTAGCGGGAGGGCTCTACGAGCAGTACTTC.

This clonotype was counted many times. The V and J genes are TRBV28 and TRBJ1-1, with no clear D. Germline values: CDR1 MDHEN, CDR2 SYDVKM. V lost 4 bases and J 0 bases, leaving 12 bases between the germline ends. This CDR3 contains 15 residues. Here the CDR3 reads CASSSLTEVNTEAFF. The CDR3 DNA sequence: TGTGCCAGCAGTTCACTCACAGAGGTGAACACTGAAGCTTTCTTT. Full variable domain (remainder filled in from reference TRBV28 and TRBJ1-1): DVKVTQSSRYLVKRTGEKVFLECVQDMDHENMFWYRQDPGLGLRLIYFSYDVKMKEKGDIPEGYSVSREKKERFSLILESASTNQTSMYLCASSSLTEVNTEAFFGQGTRLTVV.

This clonotype has a handful of counts. CDR3 amino acids: CSVEGAGGMNEQFF. The CDR3 region has the DNA TGCAGCGTTGAGGGAGCGGGAGGTATGAATGAGCAGTTCTTC. The V call is TRBV29-1, the J call TRBJ2-1; TRBD2 matches 9 bases. CDR1 SQVTM and CDR2 ANQGSEA come from the germline V gene. The CDR3 length is 14 residues. The ends lost 3 bases at V and 7 bases at J; junction bases unmatched: 7.

On this clonotype: The junction shows a germline mismatch at one end, possibly a read error. The genes are TRBV27 and TRBJ1-6; D is undetermined. This CDR3 has 16 amino acids. The germline gives CDR1 MNHEY, CDR2 SMNVEV (reference sequence). CDR3 region: CASTARAPPINSPFHF. The CDR3 nucleotides are TGTGCCAGCACCGCGAGAGCACCACCAATCAATTCACCCTTCCACTTT.

This clonotype was picked up many times. The rearrangement joins TRBV20-1 to TRBJ2-7, with TRBD2 identical over 12 bases. This CDR3 spans 16 amino acids. Trimming at V came to 5 bases and at J to 0 bases, leaving 8 bases not matched to a gene. CDR1 is DFQATT, CDR2 SNEGSKA, per germline (reference sequence). CDR3 residues: CSAHGLAGPSSYEQYF. In nucleotides, the CDR3 is TGCAGTGCTCATGGACTAGCGGGACCGAGCTCCTACGAGCAGTACTTC.

This clonotype was detected only a few times. J is TRBJ2-7 and V is TRBV12-3 or TRBV12-4; D gene uncertain. Trimming removed 3 bases from V and 0 bases from J, with 12 bases in between. This CDR3 contains 15 residues. The CDR3 reads CASSFALESSYEQYF. In nucleotides, the CDR3 is TGTGCCAGCAGTTTCGCCTTGGAGAGCTCCTACGAGCAGTACTTC.

On this clonotype itself: This sequence may be a read error, since a much larger clone differs from it by one base. The J gene is TRBJ2-1, the V gene TRBV28; D is tentatively TRBD1 or TRBD2 (5 bases each). CDR1 is MDHEN and CDR2 is SYDVKM in the germline V gene. Trimming pared 11 bases from V and 5 bases from J, leaving 19 bases between. There are 14 residues in the CDR3. Here the CDR3 DNA reads TGTGCCGCCCTACCGGGACGGGGAGACAATGAGCAGTTCTTC. Translated, it gives CAALPGRGDNEQFF.

This chain links TRBV29-1 with TRBJ2-5, with TRBD1 matching 8 bases. Germline V CDR1 and CDR2: SQVTM, ANQGSEA. The CDR3 sequence is 12 residues long. The CDR3 is CRAGDRGETQYF. Written as DNA, the CDR3 is TGCAGAGCGGGTGACAGGGGTGAGACCCAGTACTTC. The entire variable domain, with the rest obtained from reference TRBV29-1 and TRBJ2-5, is as follows: SAVISQKPSRDICQRGTSLTIQCQVDSQVTMMFWYRQQPGQSLTLIATANQGSEATYESGFVIDKFPISRPNLTFSTLTVSNMSPEDSSIYLCRAGDRGETQYFGPGTRLLVL.

The chain couples TRBV20-1 to TRBJ2-4; no clear D. V was shortened by 0 bases and J by 4 bases, with 16 bases between the two germline ends. Germline CDR1 reads DFQATT; CDR2 reads SNEGSKA (reference sequence). The CDR3 covers 16 residues. CDR3 protein: CSARETGGFKKNIQYF. CDR3 sequence (DNA): TGCAGTGCTAGAGAGACGGGTGGCTTTAAAAAAAACATTCAGTACTTC.

This clonotype came up many times. V is TRBV28 and J is TRBJ1-5; 8 bases are shared with TRBD1. Looked up from germline, CDR1 is MDHEN and CDR2 is SYDVKM. This CDR3 is built from 15 residues. The J segment lost 7 bases and the V segment lost 2 bases, leaving 7 bases of the junction unmatched. The CDR3 region is CASSLQDRVDQPQHF. CDR3 DNA sequence: TGTGCCAGCAGTTTACAGGACAGGGTGGACCAGCCCCAGCATTTT.

This clonotype was seen a few times. The rearrangement uses TRBV2 and TRBJ1-1, with D hard to call. This CDR3 contains 11 residues. V was pared by 9 bases and J by 3 bases, with 8 bases between. Germline V gene sequence: CDR1 SNHLY, CDR2 FYNNEI. Written as DNA, the CDR3 is TGTGCCAGTAGATTTGACACTGAAGCTTTCTTT. Translation: CASRFDTEAFF. Filled out from reference TRBV2 and TRBJ1-1, the complete variable domain reads EPEVTQTPSHQVTQMGQEVILRCVPISNHLYFYWYRQILGQKVEFLVSFYNNEISEKSEIFDDQFSVERPDGSNFTLKIRSTKLEDSAMYFCASRFDTEAFFGQGTRLTVV.

The rearrangement joins TRBV20-1 to TRBJ2-1, with 11 bases aligning to TRBD2. V was clipped by 6 bases and J by 3 bases; unmatched bases: 4. The CDR3 extends over 14 amino acids. Germline V gene lookup returns CDR1 DFQATT and CDR2 SNEGSKA (reference sequence). The CDR3 reads CSAGGTSGYNEQFF. In nucleotides, the CDR3 is TGCAGTGCAGGGGGGACTAGCGGCTACAATGAGCAGTTCTTC.

This clonotype was counted once. The chain employs TRBV28 and TRBJ2-5, with D hard to call. This CDR3 is built from 15 residues. V lost 6 bases, J lost 7 bases, and 21 bases lay in between. CDR1 is MDHEN, CDR2 SYDVKM, per germline. CDR3 loop: CASRTMWVSAGTQYF. The CDR3 bases are TGTGCCAGCAGAACCATGTGGGTCTCGGCAGGGACCCAGTACTTC.

The sample holds many counts of this clonotype. This chain uses TRBV27 with TRBJ2-1, with TRBD2 matching 9 bases. J lost 8 bases, V lost 4 bases, and 12 bases had no gene match. Germline values: CDR1 MNHEY, CDR2 SMNVEV (reference sequence). The CDR3 spans 16 residues. Here the CDR3 DNA reads TGTGCCAGCAGTTCTTCCGGGACTAGCAGTAAGGATGAGCAGTTCTTC. This gives the protein CASSSSGTSSKDEQFF.

The chain recombines TRBV2 with TRBJ1-3; 9 bases align to TRBD1. V was pared by 2 bases and J by 6 bases, with 11 bases of the junction left unmatched. CDR1 SNHLY and CDR2 FYNNEI come from the germline V gene. The CDR3 is made up of 17 amino acids. Here the CDR3 reads CASSESWDRVKENTIYF. As DNA, the CDR3 is TGTGCCAGCAGTGAATCATGGGACAGGGTTAAAGAAAACACCATATATTTT. Together with reference TRBV2 and TRBJ1-3, the CDR3 gives the full variable domain: EPEVTQTPSHQVTQMGQEVILRCVPISNHLYFYWYRQILGQKVEFLVSFYNNEISEKSEIFDDQFSVERPDGSNFTLKIRSTKLEDSAMYFCASSESWDRVKENTIYFGEGSWLTVV.